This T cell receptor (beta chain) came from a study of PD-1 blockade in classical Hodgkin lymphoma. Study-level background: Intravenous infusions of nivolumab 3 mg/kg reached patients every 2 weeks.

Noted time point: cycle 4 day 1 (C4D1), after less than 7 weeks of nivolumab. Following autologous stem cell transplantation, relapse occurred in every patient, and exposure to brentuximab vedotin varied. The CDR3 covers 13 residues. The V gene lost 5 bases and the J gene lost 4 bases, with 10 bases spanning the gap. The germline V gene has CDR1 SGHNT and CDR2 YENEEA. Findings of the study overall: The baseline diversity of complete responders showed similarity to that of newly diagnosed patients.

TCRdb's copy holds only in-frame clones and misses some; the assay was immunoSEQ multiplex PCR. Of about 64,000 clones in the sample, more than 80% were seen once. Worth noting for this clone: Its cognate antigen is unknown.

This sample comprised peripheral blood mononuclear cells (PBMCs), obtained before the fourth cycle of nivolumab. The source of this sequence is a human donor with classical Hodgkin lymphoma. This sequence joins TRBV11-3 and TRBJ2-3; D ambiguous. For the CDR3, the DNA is TGTGCCAGCAGCCCCCACTTGTCAGATACGCAGTATTTT. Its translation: CASSPHLSDTQYF.